The source of this T cell receptor (beta chain) is a study of identical twins. Findings and caveats of the study: The presence of invariant MAIT and iNKT cells could partly confound analyses of zero-insertion sequences. Cross-sectional statistics, not tracking of the same donors, supported the conclusions.

This clonotype was recorded a few times. Its matching antigen is unknown. The germline V gene encodes CDR1 SEHNR and CDR2 FQNEAQ (reference sequence). The CDR3 totals 16 residues. Germline trimming cut 5 bases from V and 3 bases from J; bases unmatched to any gene: 8. Template switching added a universal primer site, and cDNA bore unique molecular identifiers. Using its own MiXCR run on the 5' RACE reads, TCRdb lists one record per CDR3 protein. Of over 200,000 distinct CDR3 sequences detected, over 8% appear once; the ten largest clones hold roughly 5%. V gene TRBV7-9 combines with J gene TRBJ2-3, with 10 bases fitting TRBD1. This clonotype originated in a woman under 30 in good health. The sequenced sample consisted of memory (CD45RO+) T cells sorted from blood. The CDR3 coding sequence is TGTGCCAGCAGCGACCGGGACAGGGGAAGGACAGATACGCAGTATTTT. Translating gives CASSDRDRGRTDTQYF. The complete variable domain, with remaining parts taken from reference TRBV7-9 and TRBJ2-3, reads DTGVSQNPRHKITKRGQNVTFRCDPISEHNRLYWYRQTLGQGPEFLTYFQNEAQLEKSRLLSDRFSAERPKGSFSTLEIQRTEQGDSAMYLCASSDRDRGRTDTQYFGPGTRLTVL.